This TCR beta chain is from a study of sequential checkpoint blockade in melanoma. Documented treatment: randomized to nivolumab then ipilimumab (arm A) or the reverse (arm B). Sorted cells were live CD3+CD8+, lacking CD19 and CD56, from PBMCs. Per germline, CDR1 SGHVS and CDR2 FNYEAQ. Unmatched junction bases numbered 4, after V lost 8 bases and J lost 3 bases. The CDR3 runs 13 residues. Generated by immunoSEQ multiplex PCR, the TCRdb table keeps only in-frame clones and is missing some. The table records approximately 26,000 clones, roughly 81% of them present only once. The receptor's source is a human donor with melanoma. Specimen: CD8+ T cells sorted from blood (inferred from file names), collected from a patient given nivolumab and ipilimumab in sequence. The V call is TRBV7-6, the J call TRBJ2-1; TRBD2 matches 7 bases. CDR3 sequence reads: CASGLADYNEQFF. The CDR3 bases are TGTGCCAGCGGGCTAGCGGACTACAATGAGCAGTTCTTC.